This T cell receptor beta chain stems from a study of T-cell reconstitution after alpha-beta-depleted transplantation in children. Preparation of the TCRbeta library involved a method that used unique molecular identifiers. From the PCR reads, TCRdb called clonotypes with MiXCR, one entry per CDR3 protein. This table has over 200,000 distinct CDR3 sequences, roughly a tenth appearing once. V dropped 4 bases and J dropped 4; count of bases not matched to a gene: 12. Looked up from germline, CDR1 is MNHEY and CDR2 is SVGAGI. This CDR3 spans 17 amino acids. The clonotype was recovered from a human donor who donated a stem cell graft to a child with acute lymphoblastic leukemia. Sequencing used PBMCs from the stem cell graft donor, obtained from the stem cell graft. V gene TRBV6-5 combines with J gene TRBJ2-1; 8 positions match TRBD1. The CDR3 DNA is TGTGCCAGCAGTTCCCGCGGACAGGGAGGAATTTACAATGAGCAGTTCTTC. Residues: CASSSRGQGGIYNEQFF.